This T cell receptor beta chain was observed in a study of early T cells in non-severe SARS-CoV-2 infection. Study-wide background: RNA in bulk from unsorted whole blood was sequenced, and chains were unpaired. Study outcomes and limitations: The study's VDJdb matching favored anti-spike CD8 responses and missed private and CD4 specificities.

Attachment of unique molecular identifiers was made to individual cDNA molecules. A single record per CDR3 protein comes from TCRdb applying MiXCR to the 5' RACE reads. The data show 35,000 to 45,000 distinct CDR3 sequences, with roughly 9.9% seen just once and roughly 12% held by the top ten. This clonotype was counted ten times or more. Its antigen is not known. V lost 6 bases and J lost 1; bases outside the gene matches: 5. The CDR3 loop spans 16 amino acids. Per germline, CDR1 DFQATT and CDR2 SNEGSKA (reference sequence). Sequenced material: whole blood. The chain couples TRBV20-1 to TRBJ2-1; 14 nucleotides agree with TRBD2. The receptor was isolated from an adult who was a healthcare worker with PCR-confirmed SARS-CoV-2 infection or an uninfected control (not recorded which). CDR3: CSAQRTSGGSYNEQFF. In DNA, the CDR3 is TGCAGTGCCCAAAGGACTAGCGGGGGGTCCTACAATGAGCAGTTCTTC.